The present T cell receptor beta chain was sequenced within a study of Ad26.COV2.S vaccination and SARS-CoV-2 variants. Study information: Vaccine-arm donor from the placebo-controlled COV1001 Ad26.COV2.S trial. Participants got Ad26.COV2.S intramuscularly, once or twice 56 days apart.

Treatment defined: some 19 received Ad26.COV2.S at low or high dose, single or two shots; a few received placebo; per-sample allocation not given. Sampling took place 63 days after the first vaccine or placebo injection. Vaccine was an Ad26 vector expressing Wuhan-strain SARS-CoV-2 spike. Trimming removed 0 bases at V and 9 bases at J, with 18 bases between. CDR3 length equals 16 residues. The germline V gene encodes CDR1 SGHNT and CDR2 YYREEE (reference sequence). This clone has just one count. TCRdb's table, derived via immunoSEQ multiplex PCR, lists solely in-frame clones and lacks some. The sample includes fewer than 900,000 clones, around 90% of them seen just once.

The source is a person between 18 and 65 years old who received the Ad26.COV2.S COVID-19 vaccine or a placebo. Here the sequenced sample was peripheral blood, taken in a trial of Ad26.COV2.S vaccine versus placebo. The chain employs TRBV5-4 and TRBJ2-2, with D unresolved. In DNA, the CDR3 is TGTGCCAGCAGCTTGGATTTTGCAGGCTCTACAAGGGAGCTGTTTTTT. Amino acid sequence: CASSLDFAGSTRELFF.